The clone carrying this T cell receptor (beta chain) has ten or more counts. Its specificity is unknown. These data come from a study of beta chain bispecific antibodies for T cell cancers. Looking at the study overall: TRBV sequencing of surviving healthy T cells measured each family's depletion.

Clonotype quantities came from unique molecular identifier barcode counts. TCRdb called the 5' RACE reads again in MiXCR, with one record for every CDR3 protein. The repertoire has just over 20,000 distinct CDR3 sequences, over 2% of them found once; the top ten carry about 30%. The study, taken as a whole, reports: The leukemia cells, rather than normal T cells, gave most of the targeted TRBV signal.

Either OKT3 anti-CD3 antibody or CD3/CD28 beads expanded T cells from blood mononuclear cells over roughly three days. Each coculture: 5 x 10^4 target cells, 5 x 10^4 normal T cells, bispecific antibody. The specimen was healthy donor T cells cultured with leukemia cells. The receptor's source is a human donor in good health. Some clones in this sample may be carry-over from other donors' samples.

The CDR3 DNA follows: TGTGCCATCACGGAGGGGGTTGACACTGAAGCTTTCTTT. This codes for CAITEGVDTEAFF. The V call is TRBV10-3, the J call TRBJ1-1, with a weak D call TRBD1 (6 bases). This CDR3 is 13 amino acids long. V was cut by 7 bases and J by 3 bases, with 12 bases left in between. Germline values: CDR1 ENHRY, CDR2 SYGVKD.